The clone carrying this T cell receptor (beta chain) appeared a single time. Its target is unknown. Using a J-beta primer mix together with a sample-barcoded 5' primer, a second PCR was run for roughly 6 to 12 cycles. A 12-random-nucleotide template-switch adaptor tagged each cDNA molecule. TCRdb reprocessed the 5' RACE reads via MiXCR and lists one record per CDR3 protein. The sample carries over 1.5 million distinct CDR3 sequences, around half recorded once. The sample originates from a study of blood T cells in healthy people across ages. The CDR3 is 12 amino acids. Study conclusions and caveats: Samples with more naive T cells showed higher observed beta diversity. Greater diversity and more naive CD4+ cells were seen in long-lived donors than in aged donors. Reliance upon unsorted PBMCs precluded definitive naive versus antigen-experienced comparison.

The source is a woman between 35 and 50 years old in good health. Sequenced input: blood. V usage is TRBV23-1 and J usage is TRBJ2-4, with D possibly matching TRBD1 (5 bases). The J call may be in error: the DNA end matches TRBJ2-5 better. TRBV23-1 is placed among ORFs of uncertain function. The CDR3 spells CASMNRKETQYF. The CDR3 DNA reads TGCGCCAGCATGAACAGGAAGGAGACCCAGTACTTC.